Below are 4 T cell receptor beta chains sequenced from a single sample in a study of T-cell reconstitution after alpha-beta-depleted transplantation in children. The library targeted TCRbeta and was prepared with unique molecular identifiers. TCRdb called the PCR reads again in MiXCR, with one record for every CDR3 protein. This sample has approximately 150,000 distinct CDR3 sequences, with more than 8% found just once. Sequencing used PBMCs, mostly from graft donor cells, obtained 180 days after TCRalphabeta/CD19-depleted stem cell transplant. These TCRs come from a female patient aged 2-15 years who had a stem cell transplant for congenital amegakaryocytic thrombocytopenia, so the T cells may come from the graft donor.

This clonotype was found a few times. The chain employs TRBV19 and TRBJ1-5, with TRBD1 matching 9 bases. J was trimmed by 16 bases and V by 7 bases; bases with no gene match: 20. The CDR3 totals 15 residues. CDR1 and CDR2 from the germline V gene are LNHDA and SQIVND (reference sequence). The CDR3 bases are TGTGCCAGTAACCCAATTCTCCCCCCGGGACAGGGTACACATTTT. As protein: CASNPILPPGQGTHF.

This clonotype was seen ten or more times. The V call is TRBV20-1, the J call TRBJ1-5; possibly TRBD1 for D (5 bases). The CDR3 has 17 amino acids. The ends were cut back, 1 base at V and 1 base at J, with 17 bases in the middle. Germline V CDR1 and CDR2: DFQATT, SNEGSKA (reference sequence). This chain's CDR3 is CSARAQGDPISNQPQHF. In nucleotides, the CDR3 is TGCAGTGCTAGAGCGCAGGGAGATCCTATAAGCAATCAGCCCCAGCATTTT.

J is TRBJ2-6 and V is TRBV18, with 7 bases fitting TRBD2. This CDR3 has 18 residues. The V gene's germline CDR1 is KGHSH and CDR2 LQKENI. After removal of 1 base from V and 0 bases from J, the junction contained 6 bases not matched to a gene. The CDR3 spells CASSPQQGGASGANVLTF. In nucleotides, the CDR3 is TGTGCCAGCTCACCACAGCAGGGAGGGGCCTCTGGGGCCAACGTCCTGACTTTC. The complete variable domain, with remaining parts taken from reference TRBV18 and TRBJ2-6, reads NAGVMQNPRHLVRRRGQEARLRCSPMKGHSHVYWYRQLPEEGLKFMVYLQKENIIDESGMPKERFSAEFPKEGPSILRIQQVVRGDSAAYFCASSPQQGGASGANVLTFGAGSRLTVL.

This clonotype was recorded many times. This chain uses TRBV2 with TRBJ1-1; D remains unclear. Per the germline V gene, CDR1 is SNHLY and CDR2 is FYNNEI. Trimming took 7 bases from V and 6 from J, leaving 24 bases between them. CDR3 size: 16 residues. CDR3 loop: CASNTGPGGSGSEAFF. The CDR3 bases are TGTGCCAGCAACACCGGGCCAGGAGGGTCGGGCTCTGAAGCTTTCTTT.